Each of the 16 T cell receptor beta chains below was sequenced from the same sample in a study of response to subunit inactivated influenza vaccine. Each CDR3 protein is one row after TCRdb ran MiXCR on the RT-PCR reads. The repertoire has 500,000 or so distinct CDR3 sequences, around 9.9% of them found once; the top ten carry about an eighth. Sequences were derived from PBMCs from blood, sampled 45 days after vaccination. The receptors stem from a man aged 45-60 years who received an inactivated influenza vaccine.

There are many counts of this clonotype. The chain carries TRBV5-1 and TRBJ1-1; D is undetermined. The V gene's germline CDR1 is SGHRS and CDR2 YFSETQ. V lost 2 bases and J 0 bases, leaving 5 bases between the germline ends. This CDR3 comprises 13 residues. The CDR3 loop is CASSFSVNTEAFF. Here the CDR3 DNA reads TGCGCCAGCAGCTTTTCGGTGAACACTGAAGCTTTCTTT.

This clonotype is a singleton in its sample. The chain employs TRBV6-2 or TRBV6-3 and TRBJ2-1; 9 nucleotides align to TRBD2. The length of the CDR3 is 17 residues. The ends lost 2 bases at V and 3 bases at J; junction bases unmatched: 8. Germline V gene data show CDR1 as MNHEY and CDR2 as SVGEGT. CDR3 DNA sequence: TGTGCCAGCAGTTACGCTTGGCGGGGGGGCTTCTACAATGAGCAGTTCTTC. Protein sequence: CASSYAWRGGFYNEQFF.

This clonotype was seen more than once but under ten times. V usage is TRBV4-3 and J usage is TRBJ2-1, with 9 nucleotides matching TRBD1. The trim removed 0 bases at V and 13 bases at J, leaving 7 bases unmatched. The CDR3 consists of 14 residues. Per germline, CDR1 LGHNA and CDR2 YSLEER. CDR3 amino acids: CASSQDKPGQGQFF. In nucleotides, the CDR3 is TGCGCCAGCAGCCAAGATAAACCGGGACAGGGTCAGTTCTTC.

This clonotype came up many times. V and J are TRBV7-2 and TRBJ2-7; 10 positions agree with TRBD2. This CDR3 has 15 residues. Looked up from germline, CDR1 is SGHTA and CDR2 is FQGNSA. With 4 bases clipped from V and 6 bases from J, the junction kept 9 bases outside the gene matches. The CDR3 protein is CASSWTGLAAGEQYF. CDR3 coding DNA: TGTGCCAGCAGCTGGACCGGACTAGCGGCGGGCGAGCAGTACTTC.

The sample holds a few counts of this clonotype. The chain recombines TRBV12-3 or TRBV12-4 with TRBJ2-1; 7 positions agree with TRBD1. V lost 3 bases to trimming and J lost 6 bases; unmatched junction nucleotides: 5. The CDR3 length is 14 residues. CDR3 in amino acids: CASSFDRVGNEQFF. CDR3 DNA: TGTGCCAGCAGTTTCGACAGGGTAGGCAATGAGCAGTTCTTC.

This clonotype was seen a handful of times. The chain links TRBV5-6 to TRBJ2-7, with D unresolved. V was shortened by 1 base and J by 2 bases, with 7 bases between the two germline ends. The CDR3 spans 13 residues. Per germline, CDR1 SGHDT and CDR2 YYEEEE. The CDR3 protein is CASSLLDTYEQYF. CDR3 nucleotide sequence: TGTGCCAGCAGCTTGTTAGACACCTACGAGCAGTACTTC.

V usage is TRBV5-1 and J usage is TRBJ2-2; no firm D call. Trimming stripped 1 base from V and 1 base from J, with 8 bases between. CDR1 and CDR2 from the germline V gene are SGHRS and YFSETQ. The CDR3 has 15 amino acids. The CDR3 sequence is CASSLTAKNTGELFF. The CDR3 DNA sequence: TGCGCCAGCAGCTTGACAGCCAAGAACACCGGGGAGCTGTTTTTT.

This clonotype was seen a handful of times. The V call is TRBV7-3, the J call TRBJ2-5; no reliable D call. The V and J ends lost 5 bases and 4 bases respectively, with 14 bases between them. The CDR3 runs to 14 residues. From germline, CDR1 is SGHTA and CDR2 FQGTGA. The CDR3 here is CASSAYTGAETQYF. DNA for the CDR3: TGTGCCAGCAGCGCATACACTGGCGCAGAGACCCAGTACTTC.

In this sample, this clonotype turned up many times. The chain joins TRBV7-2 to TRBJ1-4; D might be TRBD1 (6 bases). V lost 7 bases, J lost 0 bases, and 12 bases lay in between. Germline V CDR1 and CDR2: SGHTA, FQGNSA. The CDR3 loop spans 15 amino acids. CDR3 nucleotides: TGTGCCAGCATCCGACAGGTTGCAACTAATGAAAAACTGTTTTTT. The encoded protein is CASIRQVATNEKLFF.

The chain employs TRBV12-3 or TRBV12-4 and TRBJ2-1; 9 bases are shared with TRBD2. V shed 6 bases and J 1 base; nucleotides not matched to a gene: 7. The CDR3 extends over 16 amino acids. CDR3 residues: CASRVSGSRSYNEQFF. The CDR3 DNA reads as TGTGCCAGCAGAGTTAGCGGGAGCCGGTCCTACAATGAGCAGTTCTTC.

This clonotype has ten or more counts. DNA for the CDR3: TGTGCCAGCACCGAAGGTGGTAAAGATACGCAGTATTTT. This encodes CASTEGGKDTQYF. V is TRBV12-3 or TRBV12-4 and J is TRBJ2-3; D is unclear. The CDR3 has 13 residues. Trimming took off 7 bases at V and 5 bases at J, with 13 bases between the two ends.

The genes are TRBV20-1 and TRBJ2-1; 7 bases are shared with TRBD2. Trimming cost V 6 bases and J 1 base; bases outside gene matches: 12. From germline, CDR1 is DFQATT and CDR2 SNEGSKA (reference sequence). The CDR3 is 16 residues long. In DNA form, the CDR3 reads TGCAGTGCGATGATCCGCGCGGGGGAGTCCTACAATGAGCAGTTCTTC. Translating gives CSAMIRAGESYNEQFF.

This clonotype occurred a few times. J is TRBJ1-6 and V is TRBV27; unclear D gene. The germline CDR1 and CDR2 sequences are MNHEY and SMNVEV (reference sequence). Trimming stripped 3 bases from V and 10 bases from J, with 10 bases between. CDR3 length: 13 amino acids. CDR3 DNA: TGTGCCAGCAGTTTGCAGGACCGCTCACCCCTCCACTTT. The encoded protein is CASSLQDRSPLHF.

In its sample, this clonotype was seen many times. The CDR3 reads CASSQDPVSSYEQYF. The CDR3 bases are TGCGCCAGCAGCCAAGATCCCGTAAGCTCCTACGAGCAGTACTTC. This chain uses TRBV4-3 with TRBJ2-7; D call uncertain. Germline CDR1 LGHNA, CDR2 YSLEER. Trimming pared 0 bases from V and 0 bases from J, leaving 9 bases between. The CDR3 has 15 amino acids.

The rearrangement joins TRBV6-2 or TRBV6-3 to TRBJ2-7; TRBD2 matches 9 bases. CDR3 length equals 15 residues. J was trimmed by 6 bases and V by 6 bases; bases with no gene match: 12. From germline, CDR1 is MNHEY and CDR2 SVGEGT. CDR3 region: CASRSGGNLSGEQYF. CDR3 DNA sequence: TGTGCCAGCAGAAGCGGGGGGAACCTCTCGGGCGAGCAGTACTTC.

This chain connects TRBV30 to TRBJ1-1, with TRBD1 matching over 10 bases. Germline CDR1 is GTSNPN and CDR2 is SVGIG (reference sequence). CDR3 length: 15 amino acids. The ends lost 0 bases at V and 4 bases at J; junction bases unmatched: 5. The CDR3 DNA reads TGTGCCTGGAGTGTCCACAGGACAGGGGGCACTGAAGCTTTCTTT. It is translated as CAWSVHRTGGTEAFF.